Presented here are 27 T cell receptor beta chains from one specimen sequenced in a study of cytomegalovirus exposure and HLA in healthy donors. PCR employed 60 Vbeta and 13 Jbeta primers. Libraries were prepared by immunoSEQ multiplex PCR; TCRdb keeps only in-frame clonotypes and omits some of them. This sample yields 150,000 to 200,000 clones, of which over 75% are seen a single time; around 3.2% belongs to the top ten. Sequenced input: PBMCs. These TCRs come from a female donor in good health and CMV-seronegative.

This clone has more than one count but fewer than ten. The rearrangement uses TRBV19 and TRBJ1-1; 9 positions agree with TRBD1. Germline V CDR1 and CDR2: LNHDA, SQIVND (reference sequence). V lost 4 bases to trimming and J lost 7 bases; unmatched junction nucleotides: 7. The CDR3 spans 14 residues. CDR3 residues: CASSTLRDRVEAFF. CDR3 DNA: TGTGCCAGTAGTACACTGAGGGACAGGGTTGAAGCTTTCTTT.

The CDR3 DNA sequence: TGTGCCAGCAGCCTGTCGACTAGCTTGGGCACCGGGGAGCTGTTTTTT. Translation gives CASSLSTSLGTGELFF. The V and J genes are TRBV25-1 and TRBJ2-2, with 7 bases lining up with TRBD2. Germline V gene data show CDR1 as MGHDK and CDR2 as SYGVNS. The CDR3 has 16 residues. J was trimmed by 4 bases and V by 6 bases; bases with no gene match: 11.

The V gene is TRBV5-8, the J gene TRBJ1-2; 8 nucleotides agree with TRBD1. The trim removed 3 bases at V and 4 bases at J, leaving 5 bases unmatched. Germline values: CDR1 SGHTS, CDR2 YDEGEE. There are 14 residues in the CDR3. CDR3 coding DNA: TGTGCCAGCAGCTCTACAGGGGGAGCCTATGGCTACACCTTC. It yields the protein CASSSTGGAYGYTF.

The chain employs TRBV28 and TRBJ2-5; 8 bases align to TRBD2. This CDR3 spans 14 amino acids. V shed 1 base, J shed 5 bases, and the junction held 3 bases outside the gene matches. CDR1 and CDR2 from the germline V gene are MDHEN and SYDVKM. CDR3 sequence (DNA): TGTGCCAGCAGTTTATCGTCGGGGGGGGAGACCCAGTACTTC. This encodes CASSLSSGGETQYF. Complete variable domain (other parts from reference TRBV28 and TRBJ2-5): DVKVTQSSRYLVKRTGEKVFLECVQDMDHENMFWYRQDPGLGLRLIYFSYDVKMKEKGDIPEGYSVSREKKERFSLILESASTNQTSMYLCASSLSSGGETQYFGPGTRLLVL.

This chain uses TRBV28 with TRBJ2-7, with 9 bases fitting TRBD2. This CDR3 has 15 amino acids. CDR1 and CDR2 from the germline V gene are MDHEN and SYDVKM. V shed 5 bases, J shed 2 bases, and the junction held 7 bases outside the gene matches. For the CDR3, the DNA is TGTGCCAGCAGTCCGAGCGGGGGGTCTACCTACGAGCAGTACTTC. It yields the protein CASSPSGGSTYEQYF.

The V call is TRBV10-1, the J call TRBJ2-7; 9 nucleotides match TRBD2. Germline assignment: CDR1 WNHNN and CDR2 SYGVQD (reference sequence). Trimming at V came to 8 bases and at J to 5 bases, leaving 7 bases not matched to a gene. The CDR3 runs to 13 residues. As DNA, the CDR3 is TGCGCCAGCCAGGGACTAGCCGGTAACGAGCAGTACTTC. Its protein is CASQGLAGNEQYF.

This clone has a single count. V usage is TRBV28 and J usage is TRBJ2-3, with 8 bases that match TRBD1. Germline lookup yields CDR1 MDHEN and CDR2 SYDVKM. V dropped 2 bases and J dropped 7; count of bases not matched to a gene: 8. CDR3 length equals 15 residues. CDR3 nucleotide sequence: TGTGCCAGCAGTTTACCGTCAGGGGGCAAGAATACGCAGTATTTT. Translation gives CASSLPSGGKNTQYF. The entire variable domain, with the rest obtained from reference TRBV28 and TRBJ2-3, is as follows: DVKVTQSSRYLVKRTGEKVFLECVQDMDHENMFWYRQDPGLGLRLIYFSYDVKMKEKGDIPEGYSVSREKKERFSLILESASTNQTSMYLCASSLPSGGKNTQYFGPGTRLTVL.

The chain combines TRBV5-1 with TRBJ2-7, with D tentatively TRBD2 (6 bases). CDR3 length equals 16 residues. Trimming shortened V by 4 bases and J by 1 base, and 18 bases separated the two germline ends. Germline lookup yields CDR1 SGHRS and CDR2 YFSETQ. The CDR3 is CASSVSGTGVSYEQYF. As DNA, the CDR3 is TGCGCCAGCAGCGTATCCGGGACGGGGGTTTCCTACGAGCAGTACTTC.

This chain joins TRBV6-6 and TRBJ2-3; 13 nucleotides line up with TRBD2. Per the germline V gene, CDR1 is MNHNY and CDR2 is SVGAGI (reference sequence). The CDR3 contains 16 residues. J was trimmed by 8 bases and V by 0 bases; bases with no gene match: 5. CDR3 region: CASSYSGLAGVVTQYF. CDR3 coding DNA: TGTGCCAGCAGTTACTCCGGACTAGCGGGAGTAGTTACGCAGTATTTT.

The J gene is TRBJ2-7, the V gene TRBV6-1; 8 positions match TRBD1. Germline CDR1 is MNHNS and CDR2 is SASEGT. Losses at the gene ends were 6 bases for V and 7 bases for J; bases not matched to a gene: 8. CDR3 length equals 13 residues. The CDR3 protein is CASSPRGLREQYF. Written as DNA, the CDR3 is TGTGCCAGCAGCCCCAGGGGGCTTCGGGAGCAGTACTTC.

J is TRBJ2-7 and V is TRBV27; 7 positions agree with TRBD2. There are 16 residues in the CDR3. Unmatched junction bases numbered 13, after V lost 5 bases and J lost 3 bases. Germline V gene data show CDR1 as MNHEY and CDR2 as SMNVEV (reference sequence). The CDR3 here is CASSRLQGGSSYEQYF. The CDR3 DNA follows: TGTGCCAGCAGTCGACTCCAGGGCGGGAGTAGCTACGAGCAGTACTTC.

V is TRBV9 and J is TRBJ2-3, with D tentatively TRBD1 (5 bases). The CDR3 has 16 amino acids. Germline V gene data show CDR1 as SGDLS and CDR2 as YYNGEE. Trimming shortened V by 4 bases and J by 0 bases, and 15 bases separated the two germline ends. The CDR3 nucleotides are TGTGCCAGCAGCACAGGTGGTGCAGCTAGCACAGATACGCAGTATTTT. It codes for CASSTGGAASTDTQYF. The entire variable domain, with the rest obtained from reference TRBV9 and TRBJ2-3, is as follows: DSGVTQTPKHLITATGQRVTLRCSPRSGDLSVYWYQQSLDQGLQFLIQYYNGEERAKGNILERFSAQQFPDLHSELNLSSLELGDSALYFCASSTGGAASTDTQYFGPGTRLTVL.

V usage is TRBV6-5 and J usage is TRBJ1-1; D not certain. The CDR3 is 15 amino acids. V was shortened by 5 bases and J by 0 bases, with 13 bases between the two germline ends. Looked up from germline, CDR1 is MNHEY and CDR2 is SVGAGI. The CDR3 is CASSTRTGMNTEAFF. CDR3 in DNA: TGTGCCAGCAGTACCCGGACGGGGATGAACACTGAAGCTTTCTTT.

The chain employs TRBV10-3 and TRBJ2-4; D may be TRBD1 (6 bases). The CDR3 consists of 16 residues. Deletions cut 0 bases from V and 2 bases from J, with 11 bases between. CDR1 is ENHRY, CDR2 SYGVKD, per germline. CDR3 amino acids: CAISESIRGPKNIQYF. The CDR3, as DNA: TGTGCCATCAGTGAGTCGATCAGGGGCCCCAAAAACATTCAGTACTTC.

This clone showed up just once. The V and J genes are TRBV28 and TRBJ2-5, with no clear D. This CDR3 is built from 14 residues. Trimming shortened V by 6 bases and J by 2 bases, and 13 bases separated the two germline ends. Germline V gene data show CDR1 as MDHEN and CDR2 as SYDVKM. CDR3 loop: CASSPPWAQETQYF. CDR3 coding DNA: TGTGCCAGCAGCCCCCCGTGGGCGCAAGAGACCCAGTACTTC. Complete variable domain (other parts from reference TRBV28 and TRBJ2-5): DVKVTQSSRYLVKRTGEKVFLECVQDMDHENMFWYRQDPGLGLRLIYFSYDVKMKEKGDIPEGYSVSREKKERFSLILESASTNQTSMYLCASSPPWAQETQYFGPGTRLLVL.

This clone was observed a few times. The chain uses TRBV4-1 and TRBJ1-4; a weak D match, TRBD1 (5 bases). The CDR3 runs to 16 residues. The V end was cut by 3 bases, the J end by 7 bases, with 18 bases between. Looked up from germline, CDR1 is MGHRA and CDR2 is YSYEKL. CDR3 amino acids: CASSQEGTRDLEKLFF. DNA of the CDR3: TGCGCCAGCAGCCAGGAGGGAACCCGGGACCTTGAAAAACTGTTTTTT.

This chain's CDR3 is CASSVTSGGPRELFF. CDR3 bases: TGTGCCAGCAGCGTGACTAGCGGGGGCCCCCGGGAGCTGTTTTTT. The chain links TRBV9 to TRBJ2-2, with 12 bases matching TRBD2. Germline V gives CDR1 SGDLS, CDR2 YYNGEE. With V trimmed by 2 bases and J by 9 bases, 5 bases remained unmatched. This CDR3 spans 15 amino acids.

V gene TRBV28 combines with J gene TRBJ2-3; 7 bases map to TRBD2. V lost 0 bases, J lost 6 bases, and 6 bases stayed unmatched. CDR3 length: 15 residues. Germline-derived CDR1 and CDR2 are MDHEN and SYDVKM. The CDR3 loop is CASSLWRLAGDTQYF. CDR3 nucleotides: TGTGCCAGCAGTTTATGGCGACTAGCTGGGGATACGCAGTATTTT.

This chain links TRBV2 with TRBJ2-3; no reliable D call. The V gene's germline CDR1 is SNHLY and CDR2 FYNNEI. This CDR3 comprises 13 residues. V was trimmed by 5 bases and J by 0 bases, leaving 6 bases between them. The CDR3 DNA reads as TGTGCCAGCAGTTTCAGGAGCACAGATACGCAGTATTTT. It specifies CASSFRSTDTQYF.

V usage is TRBV27 and J usage is TRBJ2-7, with 12 nucleotides matching TRBD2. With 0 bases clipped from V and 4 bases from J, the junction kept 4 bases outside the gene matches. Germline V CDR1 and CDR2: MNHEY, SMNVEV (reference sequence). The CDR3 covers 16 residues. This CDR3 reads CASSLSLAGGRYEQYF. CDR3 in DNA: TGTGCCAGCAGTTTATCCCTAGCGGGAGGGCGGTACGAGCAGTACTTC.

The gene calls are TRBV28 and TRBJ1-4; 8 bases are a match to TRBD1. Germline values: CDR1 MDHEN, CDR2 SYDVKM. The ends lost 6 bases at V and 7 bases at J; junction bases unmatched: 7. The CDR3 runs to 14 residues. As DNA, the CDR3 is TGTGCCAGCAGCACCGACAGGGGTTTTGAAAAACTGTTTTTT. It specifies CASSTDRGFEKLFF. Full variable domain (outside the CDR3, taken from reference TRBV28 and TRBJ1-4): DVKVTQSSRYLVKRTGEKVFLECVQDMDHENMFWYRQDPGLGLRLIYFSYDVKMKEKGDIPEGYSVSREKKERFSLILESASTNQTSMYLCASSTDRGFEKLFFGSGTQLSVL.

This rearrangement joins TRBV21-1 to TRBJ1-1. TRBV21-1 has pseudogene status. This CDR3 contains 15 residues. The CDR3 here is CASSKDRGMNTEAFF. CDR3 in DNA: TGTGCCAGCAGCAAAGATAGAGGTATGAACACTGAAGCTTTCTTT.

The V call is TRBV19, the J call TRBJ2-1; a possible D gene is TRBD2 (6 bases). The ends were cut back, 6 bases at V and 5 bases at J, with 20 bases in the middle. CDR3 length: 16 amino acids. Germline V gene data show CDR1 as LNHDA and CDR2 as SQIVND (reference sequence). CDR3 nucleotides: TGTGCCAGTAGCCAACTCCTAGCGCCCCCTGACAATGAGCAGTTCTTC. This gives the protein CASSQLLAPPDNEQFF.

The chain links TRBV4-1 to TRBJ2-2; 8 bases agree with TRBD1. The germline CDR1 and CDR2 sequences are MGHRA and YSYEKL. With 0 bases clipped from V and 4 bases from J, the junction kept 10 bases outside the gene matches. The CDR3 has 18 residues. The CDR3 is CASSQESPGTGVTGELFF. CDR3 coding DNA: TGCGCCAGCAGCCAAGAATCCCCCGGGACAGGAGTCACCGGGGAGCTGTTTTTT.

The chain has TRBV7-3 and TRBJ2-3, with 15 bases lining up with TRBD2. The V and J ends lost 4 bases and 3 bases, in that order; junction bases with no gene match: 2. Germline assignment: CDR1 SGHTA and CDR2 FQGTGA. This CDR3 spans 16 amino acids. CDR3 in amino acids: CASSWGLAGGTDTQYF. The DNA of the CDR3 is TGTGCCAGCAGCTGGGGACTAGCGGGAGGTACAGATACGCAGTATTTT.

This chain connects TRBV7-9 to TRBJ2-3; D is undetermined. Germline lookup yields CDR1 SEHNR and CDR2 FQNEAQ (reference sequence). The CDR3 is made up of 16 amino acids. Trimming took off 5 bases at V and 1 base at J, with 16 bases between the two ends. The CDR3 bases are TGTGCCAGCAGCCCCCCCCTCCGGTACGGCACAGATACGCAGTATTTT. Residues: CASSPPLRYGTDTQYF.

V and J are TRBV7-2 and TRBJ1-6; 7 bases are a match to TRBD1. With 1 base clipped from V and 7 bases from J, the junction kept 7 bases outside the gene matches. Germline V gives CDR1 SGHTA, CDR2 FQGNSA. The CDR3 is made up of 16 amino acids. Here the CDR3 DNA reads TGTGCCAGCAGCTTAGGTTTGGGACAGAACAATTCACCCCTCCACTTT. This encodes CASSLGLGQNNSPLHF.